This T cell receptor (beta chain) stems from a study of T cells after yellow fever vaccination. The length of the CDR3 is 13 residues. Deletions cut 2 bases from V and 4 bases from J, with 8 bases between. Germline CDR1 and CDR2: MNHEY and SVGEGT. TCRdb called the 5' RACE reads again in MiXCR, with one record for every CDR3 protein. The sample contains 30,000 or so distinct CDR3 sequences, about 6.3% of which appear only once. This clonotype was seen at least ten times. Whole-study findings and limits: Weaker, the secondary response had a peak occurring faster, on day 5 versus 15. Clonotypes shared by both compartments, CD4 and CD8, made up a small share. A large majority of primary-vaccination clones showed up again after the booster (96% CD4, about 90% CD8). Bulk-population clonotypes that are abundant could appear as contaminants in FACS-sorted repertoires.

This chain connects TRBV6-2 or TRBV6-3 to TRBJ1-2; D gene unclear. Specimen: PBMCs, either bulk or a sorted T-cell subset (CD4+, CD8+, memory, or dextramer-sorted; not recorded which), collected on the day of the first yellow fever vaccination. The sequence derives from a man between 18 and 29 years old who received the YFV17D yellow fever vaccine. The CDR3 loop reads CASSYTGPYGYTF. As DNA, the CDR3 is TGTGCCAGCAGTTACACCGGACCCTATGGCTACACCTTC.